The sample holds a few counts of the clone carrying this TCR beta chain. The antigen remains unidentified. Researchers prepared the TCRbeta library using unique molecular identifiers, the study reports. In TCRdb, the PCR reads were re-called with MiXCR into one record per CDR3 protein. The data hold 100,000 or so distinct CDR3 sequences, with about 25% observed a single time. This record belongs to a study of T-cell reconstitution after alpha-beta-depleted transplantation in children. Whole-study results and caveats: T-cell numbers and diversity one year post-transplant derived largely from freshly generated T cells.

This CDR3 is 15 amino acids long. V was pared by 5 bases and J by 1 base, with 14 bases between. Germline loops: CDR1 MDHEN, CDR2 SYDVKM. This TCR derives from a boy aged 2 to 10 with acute lymphoblastic leukemia, due to receive a stem cell transplant. This rearrangement joins TRBV28 to TRBJ2-5; a possible D gene is TRBD2 (6 bases). The source material was PBMCs, sampled before TCRalphabeta/CD19-depleted stem cell transplant. The CDR3 is CASSPGTRIQETQYF. In DNA, the CDR3 is TGTGCCAGCAGTCCCGGGACTCGCATCCAAGAGACCCAGTACTTC.